Included here is one TCR beta chain sequence, with context. This entry is derived from a study of blood T cell repertoires in COVID-19. At the level of the study: COVID-19 samples, acute and convalescent, were from the United States, Italy and Spain. The analysed material was cDNA or gDNA that came from T cells, B-cell-depleted T cells, or PBMCs.

Germline V CDR1 and CDR2: SGHRS, YFSETQ. The ends lost 7 bases at V and 5 bases at J; junction bases unmatched: 9. There are 15 residues in the CDR3. Original processing methods: From reference gene primer amplification, estimates of nucleated cell counts were derived. Profiled with immunoSEQ multiplex PCR; TCRdb holds only in-frame clones, not every one. V, J and clone size reflect that table, while D and trimming were determined from the DNA. Of roughly 150,000 clones listed, roughly nine tenths are singletons. The gene calls are TRBV5-1 and TRBJ2-5; TRBD1 matches at 12 bases. The material sequenced was peripheral blood. This sequence was found in a woman between 65 and 79 years old with acute or convalescent COVID-19. CDR3 loop: CASGLGTGGAETQYF. As DNA, the CDR3 is TGCGCCAGCGGACTTGGGACAGGGGGCGCGGAGACCCAGTACTTC. Together with reference TRBV5-1 and TRBJ2-5, the CDR3 gives the full variable domain: KAGVTQTPRYLIKTRGQQVTLSCSPISGHRSVSWYQQTPGQGLQFLFEYFSETQRNKGNFPGRFSGRQFSNSRSEMNVSTLELGDSALYLCASGLGTGGAETQYFGPGTRLLVL.